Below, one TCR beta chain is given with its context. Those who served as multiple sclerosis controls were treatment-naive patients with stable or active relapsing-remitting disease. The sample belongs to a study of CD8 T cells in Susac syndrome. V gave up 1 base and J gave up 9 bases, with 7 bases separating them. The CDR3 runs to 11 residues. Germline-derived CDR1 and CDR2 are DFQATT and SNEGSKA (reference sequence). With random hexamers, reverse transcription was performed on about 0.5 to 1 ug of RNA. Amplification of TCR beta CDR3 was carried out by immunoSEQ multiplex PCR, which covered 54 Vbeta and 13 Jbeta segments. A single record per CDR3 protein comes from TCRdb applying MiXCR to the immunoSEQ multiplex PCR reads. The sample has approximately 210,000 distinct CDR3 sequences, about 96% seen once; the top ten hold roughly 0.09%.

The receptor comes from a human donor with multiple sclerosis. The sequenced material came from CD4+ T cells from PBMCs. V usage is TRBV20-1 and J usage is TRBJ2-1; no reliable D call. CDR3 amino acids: CSARVVGEQFF. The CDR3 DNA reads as TGCAGTGCTAGAGTGGTCGGTGAGCAGTTCTTC.